This TCR beta chain stems from a study of CD8+CD57+ T cells in acquired aplastic anemia. On the study more broadly: DNA per sorted CD4+ or CD8+ sample ranged roughly 0.19 to 30 ug, averaging about 3.4 ug.

Both TCR beta VDJ combination and CDR3 sequence profiling were carried out. Genomic DNA was the template for this profiling. Using its own MiXCR run on the reads, TCRdb lists one record per CDR3 protein. The profile shows about 470,000 distinct CDR3 sequences, approximately 33% of them singletons. CDR1 and CDR2 (germline): SGHRS, YFSETQ. V lost 1 base to trimming and J lost 5 bases, with 9 bases between them. The CDR3 is 13 residues long. Patients chosen for sequencing had shown CD8+CD57+ cell expansion by flow cytometry. Among the patients, none had received any therapy at the time of blood sampling. This clonotype occurred many times.

Sequenced sample: sorted CD4+, CD8+, or CD8+CD57+ T cells (not recorded which) from PBMCs. The chain has TRBV5-1 and TRBJ2-5; tentative D call: TRBD2 (6 bases). The sequence was collected from a human donor with aplastic anemia. This chain's CDR3 is CASSLTLAETQYF. CDR3 sequence (DNA): TGCGCCAGCAGCTTGACACTAGCTGAGACCCAGTACTTC.